The 32 T cell receptor beta chains given below trace back to one sample, sequenced in a study of spatial heterogeneity in lung cancer. TCRdb analysed the 5' RACE reads with MiXCR anew, one entry per CDR3 protein. The sample has roughly 75,000 distinct CDR3 sequences; about an eighth are singletons. The time point was: sample taken at primary tumor resection. Frozen PBMC, nontumor lung or tumor provided whole RNA, which was sequenced unsorted. This specimen was PBMCs, taken at surgery. The source of these receptors is a male donor with early-stage non-small cell lung cancer.

This clonotype was seen only a few times. The chain employs TRBV18 and TRBJ1-2; D perhaps matches TRBD1 (5 bases). The V end was cut by 0 bases, the J end by 4 bases, with 9 bases between. From germline, CDR1 is KGHSH and CDR2 LQKENI. CDR3 length: 14 amino acids. The chain's CDR3 is CASSPPTESYGYTF. DNA of the CDR3: TGTGCCAGCTCACCACCGACAGAATCCTATGGCTACACCTTC.

V usage is TRBV27 and J usage is TRBJ1-5; the D is unclear. V shed 5 bases and J shed 3 bases, with 17 bases lying between them. CDR1 MNHEY and CDR2 SMNVEV come from the germline V gene (reference sequence). CDR3 length equals 16 residues. The CDR3 is CASSPRVTANNQPQHF. CDR3 nucleotides: TGTGCCAGCAGTCCTCGGGTGACCGCTAACAATCAGCCCCAGCATTTT.

The rearrangement links TRBV27 to TRBJ1-1, with 9 positions matching TRBD1. Germline CDR1 MNHEY, CDR2 SMNVEV (reference sequence). V lost 8 bases to trimming and J lost 4 bases; unmatched junction nucleotides: 8. This CDR3 has 14 amino acids. The CDR3 loop is CASGDQTGGTEAFF. The CDR3 DNA sequence: TGTGCCAGCGGGGATCAGACAGGGGGCACTGAAGCTTTCTTT.

This clonotype was observed at least ten times. This chain connects TRBV24-1 to TRBJ2-5, with D tentatively TRBD1 or TRBD2 (5 bases each). V lost 5 bases and J lost 2, with 17 bases in between. The CDR3 length is 16 residues. Germline CDR1 KGHDR, CDR2 SFDVKD. CDR3 coding DNA: TGTGCCACCAGTGGAAGTGCCCGAGGGGTACAAGAGACCCAGTACTTC. As protein: CATSGSARGVQETQYF.

This clonotype turned up a few times. The chain has TRBV6-2 or TRBV6-3 and TRBJ2-2; D possibly corresponds to TRBD1 (6 bases). This CDR3 has 15 amino acids. Germline CDR1 MNHEY, CDR2 SVGEGT. The V end was cut by 7 bases, the J end by 0 bases, with 12 bases between. The CDR3 is CASTWGTTNTGELFF. CDR3 nucleotide sequence: TGTGCCAGCACTTGGGGGACAACGAACACCGGGGAGCTGTTTTTT.

This chain connects TRBV6-2 or TRBV6-3 to TRBJ2-7; D is possibly TRBD1 (6 bases). Deletions cut 6 bases from V and 4 bases from J, with 13 bases between. CDR3 length: 13 residues. Germline assignment: CDR1 MNHEY and CDR2 SVGEGT. The CDR3 protein is CASRPTGSYEQYF. The CDR3 region has the DNA TGTGCCAGCAGACCTACAGGGTCGTACGAGCAGTACTTC.

This clonotype turned up a few times. The chain joins TRBV5-1 to TRBJ2-3; the match to TRBD2 covers 8 bases. CDR3 length equals 17 residues. The V segment lost 4 bases and the J segment 5 bases; nucleotides outside the gene matches: 15. From germline, CDR1 is SGHRS and CDR2 YFSETQ. The CDR3 protein is CASSPRGPGRAEDTQYF. Here the CDR3 DNA reads TGCGCCAGCAGCCCCCGAGGTCCCGGGAGGGCCGAAGATACGCAGTATTTT.

This clonotype was counted a few times. V usage is TRBV20-1 and J usage is TRBJ2-1; D gene uncertain. The germline V gene has CDR1 DFQATT and CDR2 SNEGSKA (reference sequence). V was pared by 5 bases and J by 4 bases, with 15 bases between. The CDR3 is 14 amino acids. CDR3 residues: CSAAQLGSYNEQFF. CDR3 nucleotide sequence: TGCAGTGCTGCCCAATTAGGCTCATACAATGAGCAGTTCTTC.

This clonotype was recorded a few times. The chain combines TRBV5-1 with TRBJ1-1, with D possibly being TRBD1 (6 bases). The CDR3 length is 14 residues. The V end lost 4 bases, the J end lost 0 bases, and 10 bases lay between the germline ends. CDR1 is SGHRS, CDR2 YFSETQ, per germline. CDR3 loop: CASSRTVLNTEAFF. The CDR3, as DNA: TGCGCCAGCAGCAGGACAGTCTTGAACACTGAAGCTTTCTTT. The full variable domain, completed using reference TRBV5-1 and TRBJ1-1, is KAGVTQTPRYLIKTRGQQVTLSCSPISGHRSVSWYQQTPGQGLQFLFEYFSETQRNKGNFPGRFSGRQFSNSRSEMNVSTLELGDSALYLCASSRTVLNTEAFFGQGTRLTVV.

This clonotype has only a few counts. The gene calls are TRBV12-3 or TRBV12-4 and TRBJ2-1; 7 positions agree with TRBD1. This CDR3 comprises 15 residues. The V gene end was trimmed by 5 bases and the J gene end by 1 base; junction bases not matched to a gene: 5. As DNA, the CDR3 is TGTGCCAGCAGTCCGAGGGGGCAATCCTACAATGAGCAGTTCTTC. Translating it yields CASSPRGQSYNEQFF.

The table lists this clonotype with many counts. This chain links TRBV12-3 or TRBV12-4 with TRBJ1-1, with D perhaps TRBD1 (5 bases). The V gene lost 7 bases and the J gene lost 4 bases, with 10 bases spanning the gap. The CDR3 is 12 amino acids. The CDR3, as DNA: TGTGCCAGCAATGCGGGGGGCACTGAAGCTTTCTTT. Translated, it gives CASNAGGTEAFF.

Concerning this clonotype: One end of the junction is discordant with germline, which a read error may explain. This chain connects TRBV7-9 to TRBJ1-2, with D perhaps matching TRBD1 (5 bases). Germline CDR1 is SEHNR and CDR2 is FQNEAQ (reference sequence). The CDR3 spans 16 residues. CDR3 loop: CASSSLGLGAPVPSYF. The CDR3 nucleotides read TGTGCCAGCAGCTCCTTAGGGCTTGGGGCGCCCGTCCCATCTTACTTC.

As for this clonotype: Possible read error: a much larger clone is one base away. The gene calls are TRBV7-3 and TRBJ2-7; the match to TRBD2 covers 9 bases. The germline gives CDR1 SGHTA, CDR2 FQGTGA. J was trimmed by 5 bases and V by 0 bases; bases with no gene match: 5. This CDR3 comprises 15 residues. CDR3 DNA sequence: TGTGCCAGCAGCTTAACGCTAGCGGGAATGGACGAGCAGTACTTC. The encoded protein is CASSLTLAGMDEQYF. The full variable domain, completed using reference TRBV7-3 and TRBJ2-7, is GAGVSQTPSNKVTEKGKYVELRCDPISGHTALYWYRQSLGQGPEFLIYFQGTGAADDSGLPNDRFFAVRPEGSVSTLKIQRTERGDSAVYLCASSLTLAGMDEQYFGPGTRLTVT.

This clonotype was counted at least ten times. This chain links TRBV6-1 with TRBJ2-7, with a weak D call TRBD2 (5 bases). The CDR3 spans 14 residues. V lost 2 bases and J lost 0, with 8 bases in between. Germline V lookup: CDR1 MNHNS, CDR2 SASEGT. The CDR3 nucleotides are TGTGCCAGCAGTGAATACGGGATCTCCTACGAGCAGTACTTC. This translates into CASSEYGISYEQYF.

This clonotype was seen more than once but under ten times. The gene calls are TRBV5-1 and TRBJ2-7, with D possibly being TRBD2 (5 bases). The CDR3 runs to 14 residues. V was clipped by 5 bases and J by 1 base, with 13 bases between them. Germline V lookup: CDR1 SGHRS, CDR2 YFSETQ. CDR3 nucleotide sequence: TGCGCCAGCAGGTCCGGACGGGGTTCCTACGAGCAGTACTTC. Translated, it gives CASRSGRGSYEQYF. Complete variable domain (other parts from reference TRBV5-1 and TRBJ2-7): KAGVTQTPRYLIKTRGQQVTLSCSPISGHRSVSWYQQTPGQGLQFLFEYFSETQRNKGNFPGRFSGRQFSNSRSEMNVSTLELGDSALYLCASRSGRGSYEQYFGPGTRLTVT.

A few counts support this clonotype. This chain connects TRBV11-3 to TRBJ1-6; D uncertain. Germline V gene sequence: CDR1 SGHNT, CDR2 YENEEA. This CDR3 has 13 residues. Trimming stripped 4 bases from V and 8 bases from J, with 9 bases between. Here the CDR3 reads CASSYSRDSPLHF. The CDR3 bases are TGTGCCAGCAGCTACTCCCGAGATTCACCCCTCCACTTT. Using reference TRBV11-3 and TRBJ1-6 for the parts outside the CDR3, the full variable domain is EAGVVQSPRYKIIEKKQPVAFWCNPISGHNTLYWYLQNLGQGPELLIRYENEEAVDDSQLPKDRFSAERLKGVDSTLKIQPAELGDSAVYLCASSYSRDSPLHFGNGTRLTVT.

The chain recombines TRBV7-6 with TRBJ1-4; no firm D call. V shed 1 base and J shed 11 bases, with 17 bases lying between them. Germline CDR1 is SGHVS and CDR2 is FNYEAQ. This CDR3 has 15 amino acids. CDR3 nucleotides: TGTGCCAGCAGCTTAGGGCCCGGCCCTGACAATAAACTGTTTTTT. It specifies CASSLGPGPDNKLFF.

The gene calls are TRBV20-1 and TRBJ1-1; no definite D call. Germline loops: CDR1 DFQATT, CDR2 SNEGSKA (reference sequence). This CDR3 is built from 13 residues. The germline V and J ends were trimmed by 6 bases and 1 base, with 12 bases remaining between them. The CDR3 sequence is CSALPDRNTEAFF. Here the CDR3 DNA reads TGCAGTGCCCTTCCGGACCGGAACACTGAAGCTTTCTTT.

Only a few counts were recorded for this clonotype. The rearrangement uses TRBV1 and TRBJ1-2. TRBV1 is a pseudogene locus. The CDR3 is made up of 16 amino acids. The CDR3 sequence: CTSSPRWRHLNYGYTF. In DNA form, the CDR3 reads TGCACCAGCAGCCCCCGTTGGAGACATCTTAACTATGGCTACACCTTC.

The gene calls are TRBV25-1 and TRBJ2-3; no definite D call. The CDR3 extends over 15 amino acids. Deletions cut 5 bases from V and 3 bases from J, with 15 bases between. Germline CDR1 is MGHDK and CDR2 is SYGVNS. CDR3 nucleotides: TGTGCCAGCAGTCCTCCAGCCTTCTCAACAGATACGCAGTATTTT. Translated, it gives CASSPPAFSTDTQYF.

This clonotype was counted a few times. J is TRBJ2-7 and V is TRBV19; TRBD1 aligns across 10 bases. Germline loops: CDR1 LNHDA, CDR2 SQIVND (reference sequence). The CDR3 length is 13 residues. With V trimmed by 11 bases and J by 4 bases, 8 bases remained unmatched. DNA of the CDR3: TGTGCCTCAATGGGACAGGGGATGTACGAGCAGTACTTC. Translated: CASMGQGMYEQYF.

The table lists this clonotype with many counts. V usage is TRBV4-2 and J usage is TRBJ2-7, with D possibly being TRBD2 (6 bases). The CDR3 runs to 13 residues. V lost 3 bases and J 6 bases, leaving 12 bases between the germline ends. CDR1 is LGHNA, CDR2 YNFKEQ, per germline. The CDR3 region has the DNA TGTGCCAGCAGCCACGGGGGAGTCACCGAGCAGTACTTC. Translating gives CASSHGGVTEQYF.

This clonotype was picked up a small number of times. The gene calls are TRBV10-3 and TRBJ2-7; 11 bases fit TRBD2. Trimming at V came to 5 bases and at J to 0 bases, leaving 3 bases not matched to a gene. The germline CDR1 and CDR2 sequences are ENHRY and SYGVKD. The CDR3 contains 15 residues. CDR3: CAISSGTSGSYEQYF. The CDR3 nucleotides are TGTGCCATCAGTAGTGGGACTAGCGGCTCCTACGAGCAGTACTTC.

This clonotype was detected ten times or more. The V and J genes are TRBV11-3 and TRBJ1-1, with D uncertain. The CDR3 loop spans 14 amino acids. CDR1 is SGHNT and CDR2 is YENEEA in the germline V gene. V lost 1 base, J lost 0 bases, and 6 bases lay in between. CDR3 amino acids: CASSLVTVNTEAFF. CDR3 DNA sequence: TGTGCCAGCAGCTTAGTTACGGTGAACACTGAAGCTTTCTTT.

This clonotype was recorded many times. The chain joins TRBV27 to TRBJ1-2; D gene uncertain. This CDR3 has 13 residues. The germline V gene has CDR1 MNHEY and CDR2 SMNVEV (reference sequence). Between the trimmed V and J ends, which lost 3 bases and 4 bases, there was a span of 9 bases. The CDR3 reads CASSFGRGYGYTF. The CDR3 coding sequence is TGTGCCAGCAGTTTCGGACGGGGCTATGGCTACACCTTC.

This clonotype was counted ten times or more. The chain couples TRBV10-3 to TRBJ1-2; D gene ambiguous. Trimming cost V 6 bases and J 3 bases, with 14 bases left between them. The CDR3 runs to 14 residues. Germline V CDR1 and CDR2: ENHRY, SYGVKD. The CDR3 loop is CAISPHTGDYGYTF. The CDR3 nucleotides read TGTGCCATCAGCCCACATACTGGGGACTATGGCTACACCTTC.

The chain employs TRBV24-1 and TRBJ2-1; TRBD2 matches 7 bases. This CDR3 is built from 14 residues. With V trimmed by 8 bases and J by 1 base, 4 bases remained unmatched. The germline V gene has CDR1 KGHDR and CDR2 SFDVKD. CDR3 coding DNA: TGTGCCACCAAGGGAGGGCCATCCTACAATGAGCAGTTCTTC. It encodes CATKGGPSYNEQFF.

This clonotype was observed a few times. V is TRBV12-5 and J is TRBJ2-5; D is perhaps TRBD1 or TRBD2 (5 bases each). The germline CDR1 and CDR2 sequences are LGHNT and FRNRAP. The CDR3 sequence is 14 residues long. V lost 1 base and J 7 bases, leaving 13 bases between the germline ends. The chain's CDR3 is CASGLGDGLGTQYF. The CDR3 coding sequence is TGTGCTAGTGGTTTGGGGGACGGCCTGGGGACCCAGTACTTC. Full variable domain (rest looked up from reference TRBV12-5 and TRBJ2-5): DARVTQTPRHKVTEMGQEVTMRCQPILGHNTVFWYRQTMMQGLELLAYFRNRAPLDDSGMPKDRFSAEMPDATLATLKIQPSEPRDSAVYFCASGLGDGLGTQYFGPGTRLLVL.

This clonotype has at least ten counts. V usage is TRBV9 and J usage is TRBJ2-2, with 7 bases that match TRBD1. Trimming cost V 6 bases and J 6 bases; bases outside gene matches: 11. CDR1 is SGDLS, CDR2 YYNGEE, per germline. This CDR3 contains 15 residues. In DNA form, the CDR3 reads TGTGCCAGCAACCGACAGGGAAGGTTGGCCGGGGAGCTGTTTTTT. Translating gives CASNRQGRLAGELFF.

This clonotype has only a few counts. This chain links TRBV19 with TRBJ1-5; 8 bases align to TRBD1. Per the germline V gene, CDR1 is LNHDA and CDR2 is SQIVND (reference sequence). There are 15 residues in the CDR3. With 6 bases clipped from V and 6 bases from J, the junction kept 10 bases outside the gene matches. The CDR3 coding sequence is TGTGCCAGTAGGGCGGAGGACAGGGTGTTTCAGCCCCAGCATTTT. It encodes CASRAEDRVFQPQHF.

The rearrangement uses TRBV20-1 and TRBJ1-3, with 7 bases lining up with TRBD1. Germline assignment: CDR1 DFQATT and CDR2 SNEGSKA (reference sequence). The CDR3 extends over 15 amino acids. Trimming at V came to 4 bases and at J to 0 bases, leaving 6 bases not matched to a gene. The CDR3 protein is CSATLGTDSGNTIYF. CDR3 DNA: TGCAGTGCTACCCTCGGGACAGACTCTGGAAACACCATATATTTT.

This sequence joins TRBV20-1 and TRBJ2-1; possible D gene TRBD2, 5 bases. Trimming took off 6 bases at V and 9 bases at J, with 15 bases between the two ends. This CDR3 is 12 amino acids long. Germline V gene data show CDR1 as DFQATT and CDR2 as SNEGSKA (reference sequence). CDR3 loop: CSAVPRAPEQFF. DNA of the CDR3: TGCAGTGCCGTACCGAGGGCTCCTGAGCAGTTCTTC.